Sequencing of this T cell receptor (beta chain) was carried out in a study of cytomegalovirus exposure and HLA in healthy donors. Study-level information: Of fewer than 450 genotyped donors, about 80% clustered with self-reported Caucasian donors.

Broader study findings: Upon later analysis, TCR association rates were observed to vary by HLA locus, being highest for DRB1 and lowest for HLA-C.

Regarding this clone: What it binds is not known.

60 Vbeta and 13 Jbeta primers were used in PCR. Method: immunoSEQ multiplex PCR; TCRdb's copy keeps in-frame clones and lacks some. The table lists tens of thousands of clones. Nominal health characterized the donors when sampled, though unrecorded immune exposures were likely. Input material: PBMCs. The TCR was taken from a woman aged 60 to 75 in good health and CMV-seropositive.

CDR3 sequence reads: CASSLGQGVYEQYF. The CDR3 DNA follows: TGTGCCAGCAGCTTGGGACAGGGGGTTTACGAGCAGTACTTC. The rearrangement joins TRBV11-3 to TRBJ2-7; 11 nucleotides agree with TRBD1. Germline V gene lookup returns CDR1 SGHNT and CDR2 YENEEA. The CDR3 spans 14 residues. The V segment lost 3 bases and the J segment 4 bases; nucleotides outside the gene matches: 2. The full variable domain, completed using reference TRBV11-3 and TRBJ2-7, is EAGVVQSPRYKIIEKKQPVAFWCNPISGHNTLYWYLQNLGQGPELLIRYENEEAVDDSQLPKDRFSAERLKGVDSTLKIQPAELGDSAVYLCASSLGQGVYEQYFGPGTRLTVT.